This T cell receptor (beta chain) was sequenced for a study of T cell changes during pregnancy in multiple sclerosis. The CDR3 is 15 residues long. CDR1 is MNHEY and CDR2 is SVGAGI in the germline V gene. Germline trimming cut 4 bases from V and 6 bases from J; bases unmatched to any gene: 10. The repertoire was sequenced with immunoSEQ multiplex PCR; TCRdb's copy has only in-frame clones and lacks some. The table has about 67,000 clones, roughly 90% seen once. The sequence was obtained from a female donor in good health, enrolled as a control in a pregnancy study. V and J are TRBV6-5 and TRBJ2-5, with TRBD1 matching over 8 bases. Specimen: peripheral blood, collected in the first trimester of pregnancy. The CDR3 DNA reads as TGTGCCAGCAGTTCCCCTCGGACAGGGTTGAAGACCCAGTACTTC. Translating it yields CASSSPRTGLKTQYF.